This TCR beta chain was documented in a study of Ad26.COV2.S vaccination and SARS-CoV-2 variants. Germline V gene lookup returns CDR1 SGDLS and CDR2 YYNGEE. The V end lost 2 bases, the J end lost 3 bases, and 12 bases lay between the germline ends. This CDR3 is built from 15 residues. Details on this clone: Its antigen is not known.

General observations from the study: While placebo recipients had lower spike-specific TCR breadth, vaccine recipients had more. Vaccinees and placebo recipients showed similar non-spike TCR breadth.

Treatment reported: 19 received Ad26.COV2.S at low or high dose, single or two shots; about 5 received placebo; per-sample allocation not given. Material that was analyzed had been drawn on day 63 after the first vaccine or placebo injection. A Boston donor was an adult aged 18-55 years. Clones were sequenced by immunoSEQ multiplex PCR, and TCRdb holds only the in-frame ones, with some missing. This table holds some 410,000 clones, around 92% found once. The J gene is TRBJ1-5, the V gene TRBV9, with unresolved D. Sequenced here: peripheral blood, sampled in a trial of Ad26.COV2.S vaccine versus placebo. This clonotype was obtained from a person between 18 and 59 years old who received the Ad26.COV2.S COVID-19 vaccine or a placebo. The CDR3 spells CASSVGPIPNQPQHF. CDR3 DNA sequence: TGTGCCAGCAGCGTCGGCCCGATTCCCAATCAGCCCCAGCATTTT.